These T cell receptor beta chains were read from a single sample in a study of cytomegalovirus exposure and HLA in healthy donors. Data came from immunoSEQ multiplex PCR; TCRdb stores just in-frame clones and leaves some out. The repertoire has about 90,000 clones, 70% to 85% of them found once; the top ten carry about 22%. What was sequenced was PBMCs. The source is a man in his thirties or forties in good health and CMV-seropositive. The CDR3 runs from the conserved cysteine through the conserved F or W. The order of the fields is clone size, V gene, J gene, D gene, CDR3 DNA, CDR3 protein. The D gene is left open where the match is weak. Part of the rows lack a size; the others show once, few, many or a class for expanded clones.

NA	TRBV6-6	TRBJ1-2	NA	TGTGCCAGCAGTGTGGCGGGAAGTGGCTACACCTTC	CASSVAGSGYTF
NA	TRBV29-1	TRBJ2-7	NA	TGCAGCATCCGGGATGATTCCTACGAGCAGTACTTC	CSIRDDSYEQYF
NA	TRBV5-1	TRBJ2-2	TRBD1	TGCGCCAGCAGCTTGGGACAGGGCGCCGCGAACACCGGGGAGCTGTTTTTT	CASSLGQGAANTGELFF
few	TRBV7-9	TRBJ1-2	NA	TGTGCCAGCAGCTTCAATGAGAGAGGCCAGGGGGGCTACACCTTC	CASSFNERGQGGYTF
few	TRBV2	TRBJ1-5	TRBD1	TGTGCCAGCGGAGGGACAGGCCCTATAATAGGTCAGCCCCAGCATTTT	CASGGTGPIIGQPQHF
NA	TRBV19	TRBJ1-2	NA	TGTGCCAGTAGTATTTCCGCAGGGAACTATGGCTACACCTTC	CASSISAGNYGYTF
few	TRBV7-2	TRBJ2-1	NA	TGTGCCAGCAGCTTAGATGGTAGCTTTGAGCAGTTCTTC	CASSLDGSFEQFF
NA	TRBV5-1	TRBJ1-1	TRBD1	TGCGCCAGCAGCTCTGACAGGGAGGTCACTGAAGCTTTCTTT	CASSSDREVTEAFF
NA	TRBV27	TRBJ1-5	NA	TGTGCCAGCAGTTTAAGTGGGGGGGGGCCCCAGCATTTT	CASSLSGGGPQHF
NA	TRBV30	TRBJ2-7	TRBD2	TGTGCCTGGGGGACTAGCTACGAGCAGTACTTC	CAWGTSYEQYF
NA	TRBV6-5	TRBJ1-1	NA	TGTGCCAGCAGTAAGGCCGGTCGGGACACTGAAGCTTTCTTT	CASSKAGRDTEAFF
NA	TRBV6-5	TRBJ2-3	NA	TGTGCCAGCAGTTACTCAGTGGGGAGCGTCACAGATACGCAGTATTTT	CASSYSVGSVTDTQYF
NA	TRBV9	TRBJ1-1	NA	TGTGCCAGCAGCGTAGTCGGGGAATCCACTGAAGCTTTCTTT	CASSVVGESTEAFF
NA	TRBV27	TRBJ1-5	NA	TGTGCCAGCAGCCTCAACCGGGGAGGGGGTCAGCCCCAGCATTTT	CASSLNRGGGQPQHF
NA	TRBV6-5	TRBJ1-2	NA	TGTGCCAGCAGTCGTTCAGGGCTGGATGGCTACACCTTC	CASSRSGLDGYTF
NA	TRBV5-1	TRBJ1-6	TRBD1	TGCGCCAGCAAGGGACAGGGGGCAGGTGATTCACCCCTCCACTTT	CASKGQGAGDSPLHF
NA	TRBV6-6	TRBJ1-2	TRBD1	TGTGCCAGCAGTTTGACCGGGACAGGGGATTGGGGCTACACCTTC	CASSLTGTGDWGYTF
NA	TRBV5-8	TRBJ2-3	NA	TGTGCCAGCAGCACAGAGACAGGGAGGTCCACAGATACGCAGTATTTT	CASSTETGRSTDTQYF
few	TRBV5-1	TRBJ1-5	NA	TGCGCCAGCAGCGTTCGGACGGGACAGCCCCAGCATTTT	CASSVRTGQPQHF
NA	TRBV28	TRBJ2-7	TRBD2	TGTGCCGGGAGGGGAGCTGGTTCCGAGCAGTACTTC	CAGRGAGSEQYF
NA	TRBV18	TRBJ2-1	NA	TGTGCCAGCTCACCAGGGCAAGCGGGTGAGCAGTTCTTC	CASSPGQAGEQFF
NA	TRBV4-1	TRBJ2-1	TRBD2	TGCGCCAGCAGCTCCCGGATAGCGGGTATCGAGCAGTTCTTC	CASSSRIAGIEQFF
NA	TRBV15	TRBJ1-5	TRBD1	TGTGCCACCAGCAGACGAGACAGGGCTATGCATCAGCCCCAGCATTTT	CATSRRDRAMHQPQHF
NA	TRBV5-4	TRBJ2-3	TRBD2	TGTGCCAGCAGCCCCGGACTAGCGGAGGCAGATACGCAGTATTTT	CASSPGLAEADTQYF
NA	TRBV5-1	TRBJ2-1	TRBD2	TGCGCCAGCAGCTCCTTATCGAGCGGGGGGGGATACAATGAGCAGTTCTTC	CASSSLSSGGGYNEQFF
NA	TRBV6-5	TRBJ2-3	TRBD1	TGTGCCAGCAGCCTACAGGGGATCCGCACAGATACGCAGTATTTT	CASSLQGIRTDTQYF
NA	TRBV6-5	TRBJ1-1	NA	TGTGCCAGCACGAGGGACATGGGCGCTGAAGCTTTCTTT	CASTRDMGAEAFF
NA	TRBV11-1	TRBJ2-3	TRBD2	TGTGCCAGCAGCTCAACCCTAGCGGGGGGCCGGGATACGCAGTATTTT	CASSSTLAGGRDTQYF
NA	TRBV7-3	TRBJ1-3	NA	TGTGCCAGCAGCTTACTGAAGGACTCCTCTGGAAACACCATATATTTT	CASSLLKDSSGNTIYF
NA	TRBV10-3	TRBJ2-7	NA	TGTGCCATCAGGGTCGAGGTAACCTACGAGCAGTACTTC	CAIRVEVTYEQYF
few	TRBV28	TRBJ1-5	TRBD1	TGTGCCTCCGGCAGGGGGTCTAGCAATCAGCCCCAGCATTTT	CASGRGSSNQPQHF